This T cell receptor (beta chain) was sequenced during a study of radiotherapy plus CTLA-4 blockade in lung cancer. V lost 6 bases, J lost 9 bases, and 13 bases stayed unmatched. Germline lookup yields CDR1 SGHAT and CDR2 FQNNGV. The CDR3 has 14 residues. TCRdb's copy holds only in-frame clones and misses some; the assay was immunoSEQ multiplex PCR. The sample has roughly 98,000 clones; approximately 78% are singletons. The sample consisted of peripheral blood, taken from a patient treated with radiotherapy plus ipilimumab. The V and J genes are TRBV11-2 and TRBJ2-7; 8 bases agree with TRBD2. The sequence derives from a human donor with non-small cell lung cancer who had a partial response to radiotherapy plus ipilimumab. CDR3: CASSLAGDPVRQYF. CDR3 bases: TGTGCCAGCAGTCTAGCGGGCGATCCCGTGCGGCAGTACTTC.